The clone carrying this T cell receptor (beta chain) was counted at least ten times. The antigen is undetermined. This sample is part of a study of metastatic and nonmetastatic thyroid tumors. As for the study in general: Comparison of repertoires was carried out across blood and tumor or nodule tissue from malignant and benign thyroid patients.

Thyroid surgery took place with no prior treatment in any patient. This CDR3 spans 12 amino acids. The germline V and J ends were trimmed by 1 base and 2 bases, with 2 bases remaining between them. The germline V gene has CDR1 LGHNA and CDR2 YNFKEQ. Overall study results and limits: The reported finding was significantly higher TCR beta diversity in malignant thyroid tumors relative to benign nodules, in blood and tumor.

Source study methods: Built for papillary thyroid cancer, a distant-metastasis classifier drew on CDR3 differences across clinicopathological groups. TCRdb re-analyzed the PCR reads using MiXCR. For this entry, the V and J calls and clone size follow TCRdb and not the study's own pipeline. Among 25,000 or so clones listed, around 16% were seen once. Sequenced input: blood. The chain couples TRBV4-2 to TRBJ1-2; D remains ambiguous. The clonotype comes from a male donor with papillary thyroid cancer or a benign thyroid nodule (not recorded which). Some clones in this sample may be carry-over from other donors' samples. CDR3 nucleotide sequence: TGTGCCAGCAGCCAAGGAAACTATGGCTACACCTTC. Translating it yields CASSQGNYGYTF.